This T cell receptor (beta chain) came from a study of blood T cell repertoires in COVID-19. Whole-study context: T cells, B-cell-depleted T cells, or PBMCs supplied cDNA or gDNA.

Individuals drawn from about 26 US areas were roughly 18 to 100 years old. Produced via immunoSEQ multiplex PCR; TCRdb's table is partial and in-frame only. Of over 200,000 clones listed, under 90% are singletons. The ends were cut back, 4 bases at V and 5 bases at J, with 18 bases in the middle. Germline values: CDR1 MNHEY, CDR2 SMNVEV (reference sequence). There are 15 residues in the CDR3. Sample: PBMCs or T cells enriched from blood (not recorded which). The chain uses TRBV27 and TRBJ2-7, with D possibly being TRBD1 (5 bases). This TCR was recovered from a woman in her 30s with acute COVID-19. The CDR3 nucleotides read TGTGCCAGCAGTTCGTTACTGCAGGGTTACCACGAGCAGTACTTC. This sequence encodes CASSSLLQGYHEQYF.